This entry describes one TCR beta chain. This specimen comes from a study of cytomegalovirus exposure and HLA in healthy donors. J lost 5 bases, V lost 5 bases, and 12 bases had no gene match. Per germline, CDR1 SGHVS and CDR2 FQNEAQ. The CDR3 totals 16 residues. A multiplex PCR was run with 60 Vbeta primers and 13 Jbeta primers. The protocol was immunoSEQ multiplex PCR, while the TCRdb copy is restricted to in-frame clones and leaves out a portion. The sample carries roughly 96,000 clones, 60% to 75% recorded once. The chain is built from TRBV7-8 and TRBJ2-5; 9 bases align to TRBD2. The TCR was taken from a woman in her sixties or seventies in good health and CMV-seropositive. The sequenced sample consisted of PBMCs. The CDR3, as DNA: TGTGCCAGCAGCCCCCACACTACGAGCGGGAGGGAGACCCAGTACTTC. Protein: CASSPHTTSGRETQYF.